These T cell receptor beta chains were read from a single sample in a study of response to subunit inactivated influenza vaccine. One entry per CDR3 protein, called by TCRdb with MiXCR from the RT-PCR reads. The table records 600,000 to 850,000 distinct CDR3 sequences, 14% of them present only once. Material: PBMCs from blood, obtained around two weeks before vaccination. These TCRs come from a man aged 50 or older who received an inactivated influenza vaccine. The conserved cysteine and the conserved F or W are not part of the CDR3 here. A D gene is named only where the DNA matches it firmly.

j_call	d_call	v_call	cdr3_aa
TRBJ2-1	-	TRBV7-9	ASSLGRPSRNNEQF
TRBJ1-1	-	TRBV6-2/TRBV6-3	ASSYRQKNTEAF
TRBJ2-3	TRBD2	TRBV2	ASSEARGGEDTQY
TRBJ1-5	-	TRBV20-1	SAVGPSNQPQH
TRBJ2-2	TRBD1	TRBV29-1	SVLGRGQTGELF
TRBJ2-1	-	TRBV20-1	SARVMGGVYNEQF
TRBJ1-5	-	TRBV20-1	SARSDSYSNQPQH
TRBJ2-7	TRBD2	TRBV11-2	ASSLVGASGGARPYEQY
TRBJ1-1	-	TRBV4-1	ASSHAGITEAF
TRBJ2-1	-	TRBV5-5	ASSSVGLGADEQF
TRBJ1-4	-	TRBV4-3	ASSQEGGHHNEKLF
TRBJ2-5	TRBD1	TRBV6-7	ASSYWDGDRARCLQY
TRBJ1-1	-	TRBV20-1	SARDWGNTEAF
TRBJ2-1	-	TRBV4-3	ASSLEWGVNNEQF
TRBJ1-3	-	TRBV2	ASSERLSGNTIY
TRBJ2-1	-	TRBV9	ASSGDPYNEQF
TRBJ2-1	-	TRBV7-9	ASSLVAGKYNEQF
TRBJ2-5	TRBD1	TRBV7-6	ASSPRQGKMETQY
TRBJ2-2	-	TRBV12-3/TRBV12-4	ASSAIATGELF
TRBJ2-5	-	TRBV3-1	ASSQYGRETQY
TRBJ2-3	-	TRBV4-3	ASSLEFRDTQY
TRBJ1-2	-	TRBV6-6	ASSPQPGYGYT
TRBJ1-1	TRBD1	TRBV5-4	ASSSRDRGANTEAF
TRBJ2-3	-	TRBV20-1	SARRGPAPDTQY
TRBJ2-3	-	TRBV2	ASSGSRVADTQY
TRBJ1-2	-	TRBV7-2	ASSSGDRIYGYT
TRBJ2-7	TRBD2	TRBV20-1	SVGGKRGYEQY
TRBJ2-7	TRBD1	TRBV18	ASSSRTGEGEQY
TRBJ2-2	-	TRBV19	ASAPSRGAGELF
TRBJ2-1	-	TRBV4-1	ASSQPPFIEQF
TRBJ2-3	TRBD2	TRBV11-2	ASSLVLAGAVYTSTDTQY
TRBJ2-1	-	TRBV20-1	SALHLEGSYNEQF
TRBJ2-2	TRBD2	TRBV29-1	SVSSGLAGVRGELF
TRBJ2-7	-	TRBV9	ASSVGMGDEQY
TRBJ2-3	-	TRBV15	ATSLHTDTQY
TRBJ1-5	-	TRBV7-2	ASSLTGFSQPQH
TRBJ1-1	-	TRBV20-1	SARTAMNTEAF
TRBJ2-7	-	TRBV7-6	ASSLDGPFYEQY
TRBJ2-7	-	TRBV4-2	ASSQEGLASYEQY
TRBJ2-2	-	TRBV6-1	ASSRTSVNTGELF
TRBJ2-1	TRBD2	TRBV12-3/TRBV12-4	ASSMTSGGAYNEQF
TRBJ2-1	TRBD2	TRBV9	ASSALLAGGFDNEQF
TRBJ2-3	TRBD2	TRBV5-5	ASSLDSGRWDTQY
TRBJ2-1	-	TRBV11-2	ASSLTQGTGNEQF
TRBJ1-5	-	TRBV5-1	ASSLELNQPQH
TRBJ2-7	TRBD1	TRBV18	ASSTGQVSYEQY
TRBJ1-1	-	TRBV20-1	SAPRQVTEAF
TRBJ2-5	-	TRBV15	ATSRAPRGLQETQY
TRBJ2-1	-	TRBV5-1	ASSLGLDVDEQF
TRBJ1-1	-	TRBV20-1	SARDPDQLEAF
TRBJ2-7	-	TRBV6-5	ASSYEMGGLAEQY
TRBJ1-6	-	TRBV6-1	ASLRSSSNSPLH
TRBJ2-7	TRBD1	TRBV20-1	SARDLDRGVGYEQY
TRBJ1-6	-	TRBV14	ASSHQGRNSPLH
TRBJ1-1	TRBD1	TRBV2	ASTSTGGDNTEAF
TRBJ1-1	-	TRBV5-1	ASSEPHLTNTEAF
TRBJ2-3	TRBD2	TRBV6-1	ASRRERGASDTQY
TRBJ1-5	-	TRBV4-1	ASSQEGEGVGNQPQH
TRBJ1-6	-	TRBV5-1	ASSLWGMSSYNSPLH